These 9 T cell receptor beta chains share one sample of origin, sequenced in a study of patients and donors after allogeneic stem cell transplantation. TCRdb re-derived calls from the RT-PCR reads in MiXCR, one entry per CDR3 protein. The sample yields 900,000 to 1,000,000 distinct CDR3 sequences, 15% to 20% seen once. Input material: blood, either unsorted or a sorted T cell fraction (not recorded which). Receptors originate from a human donor who was either an allogeneic HSCT recipient or a stem cell or donor lymphocyte infusion donor (not recorded which). It is not recorded whose cells these are; they may come from a transplant donor.

This clonotype was found many times. This sequence joins TRBV12-3 or TRBV12-4 and TRBJ1-2; TRBD1 matches 9 bases. The CDR3 loop spans 16 amino acids. J was trimmed by 4 bases and V by 4 bases; bases with no gene match: 10. The CDR3 DNA sequence: TGTGCCAGCAGTTCCTCGACAGGGGGAAAGGTCTATGGCTACACCTTC. Translating gives CASSSSTGGKVYGYTF.

The chain is built from TRBV12-3 or TRBV12-4 and TRBJ1-2; a weak D match, TRBD1 (5 bases). The ends were cut back, 10 bases at V and 6 bases at J, with 12 bases in the middle. The CDR3 consists of 11 residues. The CDR3 region is CANGGAHGYTF. CDR3 in DNA: TGTGCCAACGGTGGGGCCCATGGCTACACCTTC.

This clonotype was counted between two and nine times. V gene TRBV20-1 combines with J gene TRBJ1-1; tentative D call: TRBD1 (5 bases). Deletions cut 4 bases from V and 0 bases from J, with 9 bases between. Germline V lookup: CDR1 DFQATT, CDR2 SNEGSKA (reference sequence). This CDR3 contains 13 residues. CDR3 region: CSAIEGMNTEAFF. The CDR3, as DNA: TGCAGTGCTATCGAGGGGATGAACACTGAAGCTTTCTTT.

This clonotype was detected only once. The chain carries TRBV20-1 and TRBJ2-7, with 14 bases fitting TRBD2. Trimming removed 0 bases from V and 1 base from J; junction bases left unmatched: 5. Germline CDR1 reads DFQATT; CDR2 reads SNEGSKA (reference sequence). The CDR3 extends over 17 amino acids. DNA of the CDR3: TGCAGTGCTAGAGATCGACTAGCGGGGGGGCTATCCTACGAGCAGTACTTC. Amino acids: CSARDRLAGGLSYEQYF.

The table lists this clonotype with a few counts. V is TRBV4-3 and J is TRBJ1-2; D remains ambiguous. Deletions cut 4 bases from V and 4 bases from J, with 16 bases between. The CDR3 length is 15 residues. Germline V gene sequence: CDR1 LGHNA, CDR2 YSLEER. CDR3 sequence reads: CASSLNRLDGYGYTF. The CDR3 bases are TGCGCCAGCAGCCTTAACAGACTGGACGGCTATGGCTACACCTTC.

This clonotype was detected only a few times. This chain uses TRBV6-6 with TRBJ1-3; D is ambiguous. CDR1 and CDR2 from the germline V gene are MNHNY and SVGAGI (reference sequence). Trimming pared 0 bases from V and 8 bases from J, leaving 8 bases between. This CDR3 comprises 13 residues. CDR3 sequence reads: CASSYSGVDTIYF. The DNA of the CDR3 is TGTGCCAGCAGTTACTCCGGGGTGGACACCATATATTTT.

There are many counts of this clonotype. The rearrangement uses TRBV25-1 and TRBJ1-2; TRBD1 aligns across 7 bases. Germline-derived CDR1 and CDR2 are MGHDK and SYGVNS. With V trimmed by 6 bases and J by 6 bases, 7 bases remained unmatched. The CDR3 consists of 13 residues. The CDR3 sequence is CASSARGLDGYTF. Here the CDR3 DNA reads TGTGCCAGCAGCGCAAGGGGGCTTGATGGCTACACCTTC.

This clonotype has more than one count but fewer than ten. At one boundary the junction diverges from the germline segment, which might be a read error. The chain uses TRBV4-1 and TRBJ2-1, with TRBD2 identical over 7 bases. The CDR3 sequence is 10 residues long. CDR1 MGHRA and CDR2 YSYEKL come from the germline V gene. In DNA form, the CDR3 reads TGCGCCAGCAGCCAAAGGACTAGGCCCTTC. Translation gives CASSQRTRPF.

V is TRBV4-2 and J is TRBJ1-5; D not resolved. This CDR3 has 15 amino acids. Germline V gene data show CDR1 as LGHNA and CDR2 as YNFKEQ. V lost 0 bases, J lost 7 bases, and 13 bases lay in between. CDR3 bases: TGTGCCAGCAGCCAAGATTTATCGGGCGACCAGCCCCAGCATTTT. Its protein is CASSQDLSGDQPQHF.